The 16 T cell receptor beta chains below come from one sample, sequenced in a study of follicular helper T cells after annual influenza vaccination. Time point: 2015-2016 season, pre-vaccination. Using immunoSEQ multiplex PCR, the repertoire was profiled, and TCRdb retains in-frame clones only, with some absent. Among thousands of clones listed, 70% to 90% were seen once. The material was CXCR5+ CD38- circulating T follicular helper cells from blood, obtained on the day of influenza vaccination. The subset is: circulating Tfh, non-naive CD4+CXCR5+PD-1+ (ICOS+CD38+ or ICOS-CD38-). The receptors stem from an adult who received the influenza vaccine.

The V call is TRBV10-3, the J call TRBJ2-3; 12 nucleotides match TRBD2. J was trimmed by 5 bases and V by 3 bases; bases with no gene match: 12. The CDR3 consists of 18 residues. Germline V gene data show CDR1 as ENHRY and CDR2 as SYGVKD. The CDR3 sequence: CAISDLAGGPKGGDTQYF. CDR3 in DNA: TGTGCCATCAGTGATCTAGCGGGAGGGCCGAAGGGGGGAGATACGCAGTATTTT.

This chain connects TRBV7-2 to TRBJ2-3; TRBD2 might be the D (6 bases). CDR1 is SGHTA and CDR2 is FQGNSA in the germline V gene. This CDR3 is built from 15 residues. Deletions cut 5 bases from V and 5 bases from J, with 17 bases between. The DNA for the CDR3 is TGTGCCAGCAGCCGCCGTATAGCGGTGGAAGATACGCAGTATTTT. Residues: CASSRRIAVEDTQYF.

V and J are TRBV6-6 and TRBJ2-1; 8 bases line up with TRBD2. CDR3 length equals 14 residues. V lost 8 bases, J lost 9 bases, and 12 bases stayed unmatched. Germline-derived CDR1 and CDR2 are MNHNY and SVGAGI (reference sequence). CDR3 loop: CASRGDSGIREQFF. The CDR3 DNA reads TGTGCCAGCCGCGGGGATAGCGGGATTCGTGAGCAGTTCTTC.

Remarks on this clone: The sample carries other DNA sequences with the same CDR3. J is TRBJ1-1 and V is TRBV7-7; D not certain. Germline-derived CDR1 and CDR2 are SSHAT and FNYEAQ (reference sequence). V dropped 3 bases and J dropped 1 base, with 6 bases sitting between them. This CDR3 has 13 residues. Here the CDR3 DNA reads TGTGCCAGCAGCTTGCAGAGGAACACTGAAGCTTTCTTT. Amino acid sequence: CASSLQRNTEAFF.

The chain joins TRBV7-8 to TRBJ1-3; D gene unclear. V shed 5 bases and J shed 0 bases, with 17 bases lying between them. The CDR3 is 17 amino acids. Per the germline V gene, CDR1 is SGHVS and CDR2 is FQNEAQ. The CDR3 sequence is CASSPLPGGDSGNTIYF. CDR3 nucleotides: TGTGCCAGCAGCCCCCTTCCCGGCGGGGACTCTGGAAACACCATATATTTT.

The chain recombines TRBV6-5 with TRBJ1-2; D unresolved. The CDR3 totals 13 residues. Looked up from germline, CDR1 is MNHEY and CDR2 is SVGAGI. V was trimmed by 6 bases and J by 4 bases, leaving 12 bases between them. CDR3 sequence: CASSLSPTYGYTF. The DNA of the CDR3 is TGTGCCAGCAGCCTGAGTCCCACCTATGGCTACACCTTC.

The rearrangement joins TRBV5-6 to TRBJ2-5; 9 bases are a match to TRBD2. CDR1 is SGHDT, CDR2 YYEEEE, per germline. The junction had 11 bases not matched to a gene; V was cut back by 1 base and J by 4 bases. CDR3 length: 17 amino acids. CDR3 DNA: TGTGCCAGCAGCTTGTTTGCCCAGCGGGGGGCTCTAGAGACCCAGTACTTC. As protein: CASSLFAQRGALETQYF.

V usage is TRBV7-6 and J usage is TRBJ2-1; D is unresolved. The CDR3 is 12 residues long. The germline V gene has CDR1 SGHVS and CDR2 FNYEAQ. V lost 5 bases and J 10 bases, leaving 12 bases between the germline ends. The CDR3 reads CASSPDSREQFF. The DNA for the CDR3 is TGTGCCAGCAGCCCCGACTCCCGGGAGCAGTTCTTC.

This rearrangement joins TRBV19 to TRBJ2-5, with a tentative D call TRBD1 (5 bases). The J call may be wrong; the DNA end is better matched by TRBJ2-7. This CDR3 is 14 amino acids long. CDR1 and CDR2 from the germline V gene are LNHDA and SQIVND (reference sequence). CDR3 residues: CATRQKSGSYEQYF. The CDR3 bases are TGTGCCACCAGACAGAAGTCGGGCTCCTACGAGCAGTACTTC.

This chain links TRBV5-6 with TRBJ1-4; D not certain. Per the germline V gene, CDR1 is SGHDT and CDR2 is YYEEEE. The CDR3 spans 16 residues. Trimming removed 1 base from V and 4 bases from J, with 14 bases in between. The CDR3 spells CASSLSFGQFNEKLFF. CDR3 DNA: TGTGCCAGCAGCTTGTCCTTTGGGCAGTTTAATGAAAAACTGTTTTTT. Together with reference TRBV5-6 and TRBJ1-4, the CDR3 gives the full variable domain: DAGVTQSPTHLIKTRGQQVTLRCSPKSGHDTVSWYQQALGQGPQFIFQYYEEEERQRGNFPDRFSGHQFPNYSSELNVNALLLGDSALYLCASSLSFGQFNEKLFFGSGTQLSVL.

There are a few counts of this clone. The chain links TRBV14 to TRBJ1-5; 9 positions agree with TRBD1. Germline V gives CDR1 SGHDN, CDR2 FVKESK. The CDR3 consists of 16 residues. Germline trimming cut 4 bases from V and 3 bases from J; bases unmatched to any gene: 7. CDR3: CASSRGTGSPNQPQHF. The CDR3 DNA reads TGTGCCAGCAGCCGCGGGACAGGGAGCCCCAATCAGCCCCAGCATTTT.

The gene calls are TRBV5-6 and TRBJ1-4; D might be TRBD1 (6 bases). The V end was cut by 4 bases, the J end by 5 bases, with 12 bases between. The CDR3 is 14 amino acids. CDR1 is SGHDT, CDR2 YYEEEE, per germline. The CDR3: CASSPWGGNEKLFF. The CDR3, as DNA: TGTGCCAGCAGCCCGTGGGGGGGCAATGAAAAACTGTTTTTT.

The chain combines TRBV28 with TRBJ2-7; D not resolved. Germline loops: CDR1 MDHEN, CDR2 SYDVKM. There are 13 residues in the CDR3. Trimming cost V 8 bases and J 4 bases, with 15 bases left between them. CDR3 in amino acids: CASLGRPKYEQYF. CDR3 in DNA: TGTGCCAGCCTCGGACGGCCCAAGTACGAGCAGTACTTC.

This chain uses TRBV5-1 with TRBJ1-2; D possibly corresponds to TRBD1 (5 bases). V lost 5 bases, J lost 5 bases, and 13 bases lay in between. This CDR3 region has 13 residues. Per germline, CDR1 SGHRS and CDR2 YFSETQ. CDR3 loop: CASRSGTDYGYTF. The DNA for the CDR3 is TGCGCCAGCAGATCCGGGACGGATTATGGCTACACCTTC. The complete variable domain, with remaining parts taken from reference TRBV5-1 and TRBJ1-2, reads KAGVTQTPRYLIKTRGQQVTLSCSPISGHRSVSWYQQTPGQGLQFLFEYFSETQRNKGNFPGRFSGRQFSNSRSEMNVSTLELGDSALYLCASRSGTDYGYTFGSGTRLTVV.

This clone is a singleton in its sample. The V call is TRBV7-2, the J call TRBJ1-1; 7 positions agree with TRBD1. From germline, CDR1 is SGHTA and CDR2 FQGNSA. After removal of 1 base from V and 11 bases from J, the junction contained 7 bases not matched to a gene. This CDR3 spans 13 amino acids. The CDR3 sequence is CASSLDYRGAAFF. The CDR3 DNA is TGTGCCAGCAGCTTAGATTACAGGGGAGCGGCTTTCTTT.

This chain uses TRBV7-3 with TRBJ2-4; TRBD2 might be the D (5 bases). The CDR3 covers 13 residues. Germline CDR1 and CDR2: SGHTA and FQGTGA. The V and J ends lost 5 bases and 10 bases respectively, with 15 bases between them. The CDR3: CASSPEGGKIQYF. The CDR3, as DNA: TGTGCCAGCAGCCCCGAGGGCGGAAAAATTCAGTACTTC.